This T cell receptor beta chain was identified in a study of T cell responses to AZD1222 COVID-19 vaccine. Method: immunoSEQ multiplex PCR; TCRdb's copy keeps in-frame clones and lacks some. This sample has around 110,000 clones; around nine tenths occur once, and the top ten carry 5.5% to 7%. The V gene lost 1 base and the J gene lost 0 bases, with 6 bases spanning the gap. CDR1 LNHDA and CDR2 SQIVND come from the germline V gene (reference sequence). This CDR3 has 14 amino acids. This TCR derives from an adult who received the AZD1222 COVID-19 vaccine. J is TRBJ1-1 and V is TRBV19; no reliable D call. This specimen consisted of peripheral blood, obtained 28 days after the second AZD1222 dose. The CDR3 sequence is CASSIVLMNTEAFF. The CDR3, as DNA: TGTGCCAGTAGTATAGTTCTAATGAACACTGAAGCTTTCTTT.